This T cell receptor (beta chain) was captured in a study of Ad26.COV2.S vaccination and SARS-CoV-2 variants (dated by TCRdb to the early 2020s). The study in broad terms: Donors in the vaccine arm were drawn from COV1001, a phase I-IIa trial of Ad26.COV2.S in healthy adults that was multicentre, randomized, double-blind and placebo-controlled. Dosing of Ad26.COV2.S was intramuscular, at either 5x10^10 or 1x10^11 viral particles, delivered as one shot or as two shots spaced 56 days apart. The specificity and breadth of SARS-CoV-2-reactive T cell receptors after Ad26.COV2.S vaccination were assessed by TCRbeta repertoire sequencing. A total of 32 samples were included in the TCR-sequenced set, comprising around 20 Ad26.COV2.S vaccine recipients, 5 placebo recipients and 8 SARS-CoV-2 convalescent individuals. Participants in the trial were split at random into five groups of five each, receiving low-dose or high-dose Ad26.COV2.S once or twice, or else placebo on both occasions. Investigators remained blinded to trial group allocation during experiments and outcome assessment. Results and caveats for the whole study, not just this receptor: Ad26.COV2.S recipients had higher spike-specific TCR breadth than placebo recipients (P = 0.0014). It was noted by the authors that total T cell responses may have been underestimated by the TCR breadth and depth analyses. The study was not powered to compare responses between vaccine doses or regimens. After vaccination, spike-specific CD8+ and CD4+ T cell responses were reported to show substantial breadth. Comparable non-spike TCR breadth was observed between vaccine and placebo recipients, consistent with only spike being contained in the vaccine.

The immunoSEQ Assay was the method used to sequence TCRbeta CDR3 regions. After extraction, genomic DNA underwent amplification by bias-controlled multiplex PCR, followed by high-throughput sequencing. The paper's processing steps were these. To quantify the absolute abundance of every unique TCRbeta CDR3 region, sequences were collapsed and filtered. Usable DNA was measured by amplifying reference genes present in all nucleated cells, and TCRbeta template counts were normalized to that usable DNA to estimate T cell fraction. Repertoire TCRs were annotated as SARS-CoV-2-specific by exact matching of V gene, CDR3 amino acid sequence and J gene to a known reactive TCR set. The reference SARS-CoV-2 TCR set was obtained from MIRA and was filtered for enrichment in COVID-19-positive ImmuneCODE repertoires, whereby public or cross-reactive TCRs were removed. Drawing on the MIRA antigens, annotated TCRs were analysed further at the level of specific ORF or position within ORF. Depth was the summed frequency of annotated unique rearrangements, while breadth was defined as annotated unique rearrangements over total unique productive rearrangements. Two-sided Wilcoxon rank-sum tests were applied when comparing TCR breadth between groups. In TCRdb, the immuneACCESS table is reduced to in-frame sequences with V and J assigned. These tables do not hold every clone; where another copy was compared, an unresolved V gene accounts for under half, and the others remain unexplained. Clonal size and the V and J genes are those of that table, whereas D and trimming came from the DNA. The sample table records 350,000 to 500,000 clones; roughly 87% of these occur just once. Approximately 2.5% of the sample belongs to the ten largest clones.

The sample's treatment or condition, from its label and the paper: 19 received Ad26.COV2.S at low or high dose, single or two shots; a few received placebo; per-sample allocation not given. Repertoires of vaccine and placebo recipients were sequenced from samples taken on day 63 after the first injection. Cohort 1b enrolled some 25 adults aged 18-55 years at a single site in Boston, USA, between 29 July and 7 August 2020. Ad26.COV2.S was a replication-incompetent adenovirus type 26 vector expressing a prefusion-stabilized SARS-CoV-2 spike protein from the original Wuhan strain. This clone was counted between two and nine times. Which antigen it targets is not known. Base qualities are not provided; no much larger clone lies one nucleotide away. The CDR3, cysteine through phenylalanine, is 16 amino acids long. Only CDR3 DNA is held: 48 bases, read in frame from base 1. V is shortened by 3 bases, J by 0 bases, and the region joining them spans 14 bases. Via the germline V gene, CDR1 is MGHRA and CDR2 YSYEKL.

This material consisted of peripheral blood, taken in a trial of Ad26.COV2.S vaccine versus placebo. The receptor was derived from a person aged 18-60 years who received the Ad26.COV2.S COVID-19 vaccine or a placebo. The rearrangement combines TRBV4-1 with TRBJ1-1; the D gene assignment is ambiguous. The DNA sequence is TGCGCCAGCAGCCAGCACCCTACGAACCTGAACACTGAAGCTTTCTTT. This sequence encodes CASSQHPTNLNTEAFF.